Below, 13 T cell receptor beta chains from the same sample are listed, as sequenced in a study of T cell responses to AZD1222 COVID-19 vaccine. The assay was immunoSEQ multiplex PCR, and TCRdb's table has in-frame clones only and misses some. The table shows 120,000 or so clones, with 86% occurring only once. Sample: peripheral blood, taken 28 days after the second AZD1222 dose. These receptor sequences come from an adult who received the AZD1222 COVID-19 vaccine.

This CDR3 reads CAWRPPDRERQFF. The CDR3 DNA reads as TGTGCCTGGAGACCCCCGGACAGGGAGCGGCAGTTCTTC. This rearrangement joins TRBV30 to TRBJ2-1; 8 positions agree with TRBD1. Germline V gives CDR1 GTSNPN, CDR2 SVGIG (reference sequence). V gave up 3 bases and J gave up 12 bases; unmatched junction bases: 10. The CDR3 is 13 amino acids.

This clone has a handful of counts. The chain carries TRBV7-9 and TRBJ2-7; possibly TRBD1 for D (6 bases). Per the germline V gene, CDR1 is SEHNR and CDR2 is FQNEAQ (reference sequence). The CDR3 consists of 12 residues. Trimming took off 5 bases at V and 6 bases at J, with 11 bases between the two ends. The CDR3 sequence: CASSVQGSEQYF. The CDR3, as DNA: TGTGCCAGCAGCGTGCAGGGGAGCGAGCAGTACTTC. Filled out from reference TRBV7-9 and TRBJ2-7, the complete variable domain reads DTGVSQNPRHKITKRGQNVTFRCDPISEHNRLYWYRQTLGQGPEFLTYFQNEAQLEKSRLLSDRFSAERPKGSFSTLEIQRTEQGDSAMYLCASSVQGSEQYFGPGTRLTVT.

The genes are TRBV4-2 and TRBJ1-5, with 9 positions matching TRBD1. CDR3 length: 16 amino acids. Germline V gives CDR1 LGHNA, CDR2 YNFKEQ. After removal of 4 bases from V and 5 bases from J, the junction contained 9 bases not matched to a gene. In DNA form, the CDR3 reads TGTGCCAGCAGCCCCGAACCAGGGGACAGGGATCAGCCCCAGCATTTT. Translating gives CASSPEPGDRDQPQHF.

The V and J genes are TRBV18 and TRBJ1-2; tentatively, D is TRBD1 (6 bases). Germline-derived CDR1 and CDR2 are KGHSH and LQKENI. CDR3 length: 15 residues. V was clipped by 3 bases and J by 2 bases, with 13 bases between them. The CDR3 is CASSPWTAENYGYTF. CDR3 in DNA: TGTGCCAGCTCACCTTGGACAGCTGAGAACTATGGCTACACCTTC.

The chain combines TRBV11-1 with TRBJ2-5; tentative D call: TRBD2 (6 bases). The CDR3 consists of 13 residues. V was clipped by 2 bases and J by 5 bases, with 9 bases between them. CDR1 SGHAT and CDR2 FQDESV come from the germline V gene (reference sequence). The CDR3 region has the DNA TGTGCCAGCAGCTTAAGCGGGCCTGAGACCCAGTACTTC. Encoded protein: CASSLSGPETQYF.

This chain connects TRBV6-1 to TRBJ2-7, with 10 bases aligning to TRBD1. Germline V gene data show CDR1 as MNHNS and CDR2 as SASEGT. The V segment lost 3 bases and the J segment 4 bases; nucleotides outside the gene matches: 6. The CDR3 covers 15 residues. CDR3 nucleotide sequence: TGTGCCAGCAGTGAGGGACAGGGGTTTTCGTACGAGCAGTACTTC. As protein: CASSEGQGFSYEQYF.

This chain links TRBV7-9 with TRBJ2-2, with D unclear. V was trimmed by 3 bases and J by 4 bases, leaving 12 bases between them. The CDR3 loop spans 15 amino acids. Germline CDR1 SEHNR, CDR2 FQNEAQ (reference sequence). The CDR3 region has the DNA TGTGCCAGCAGCTTTACCCTTATTAGCACCGGGGAGCTGTTTTTT. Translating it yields CASSFTLISTGELFF.

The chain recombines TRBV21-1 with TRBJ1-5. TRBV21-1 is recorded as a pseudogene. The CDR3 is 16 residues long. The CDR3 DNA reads TGTGCCAGCAGCAAAGGTCGAGCGGGAAACAATCAGCCCCAGCATTTT. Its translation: CASSKGRAGNNQPQHF.

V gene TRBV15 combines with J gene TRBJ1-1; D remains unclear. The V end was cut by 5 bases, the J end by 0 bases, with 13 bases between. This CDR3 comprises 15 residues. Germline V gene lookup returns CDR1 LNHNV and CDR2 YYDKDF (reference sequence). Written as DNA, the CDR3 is TGTGCCACCAGCGGAGGAGTCGCAATGAACACTGAAGCTTTCTTT. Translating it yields CATSGGVAMNTEAFF.

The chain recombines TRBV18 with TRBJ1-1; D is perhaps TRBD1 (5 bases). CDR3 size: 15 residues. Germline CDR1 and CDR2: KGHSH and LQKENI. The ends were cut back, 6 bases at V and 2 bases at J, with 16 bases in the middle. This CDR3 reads CASSPQTGDNTEAFF. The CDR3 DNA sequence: TGTGCCAGCTCGCCTCAAACCGGGGACAACACTGAAGCTTTCTTT. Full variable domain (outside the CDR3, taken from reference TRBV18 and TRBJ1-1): NAGVMQNPRHLVRRRGQEARLRCSPMKGHSHVYWYRQLPEEGLKFMVYLQKENIIDESGMPKERFSAEFPKEGPSILRIQQVVRGDSAAYFCASSPQTGDNTEAFFGQGTRLTVV.

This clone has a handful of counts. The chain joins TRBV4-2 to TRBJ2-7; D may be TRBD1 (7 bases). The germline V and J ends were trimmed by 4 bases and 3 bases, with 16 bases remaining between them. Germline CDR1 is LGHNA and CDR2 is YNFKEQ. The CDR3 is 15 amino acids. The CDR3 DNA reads TGTGCCAGCAGCCGCGGAGACAGGGAGGTCTACGAGCAGTACTTC. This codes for CASSRGDREVYEQYF.

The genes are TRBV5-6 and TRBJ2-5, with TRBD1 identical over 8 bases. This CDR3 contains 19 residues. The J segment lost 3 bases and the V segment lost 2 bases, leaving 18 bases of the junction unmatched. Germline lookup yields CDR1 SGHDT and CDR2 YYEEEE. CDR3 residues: CASSLELLETGVNKETQYF. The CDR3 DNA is TGTGCCAGCAGCTTAGAGCTATTGGAGACAGGGGTCAACAAAGAGACCCAGTACTTC.

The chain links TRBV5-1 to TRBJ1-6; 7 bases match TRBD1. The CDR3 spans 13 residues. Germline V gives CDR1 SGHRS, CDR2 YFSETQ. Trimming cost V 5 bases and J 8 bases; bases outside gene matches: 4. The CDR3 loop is CASREQGDSPLHF. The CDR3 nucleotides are TGCGCCAGCAGGGAGCAGGGGGATTCACCCCTCCACTTT.